A selection of T cell receptor beta chains follows, all from one sample in a study of cytomegalovirus exposure and HLA in healthy donors. The data were produced by immunoSEQ multiplex PCR, yet TCRdb's version contains in-frame clones alone and is incomplete. The top ten hold approximately 1.5% of the sample, which has around 180,000 clones, 70% to 90% seen once. The source material was PBMCs. The receptors were sampled from a woman between 18 and 30 years old in good health and CMV-seronegative. The CDR3 runs from the conserved cysteine through the conserved F or W. Rows give clone size only sometimes, using once, few, many, or a class for an expanded clone.

abundance: -; j_gene: TRBJ1-1; v_gene: TRBV7-9; CDR3aa: CASTYRRTGNTEAFF
abundance: -; j_gene: TRBJ1-2; v_gene: TRBV18; CDR3aa: CASSPPPGQNYGYTF
abundance: once; j_gene: TRBJ1-3; v_gene: TRBV6-6; CDR3aa: CASNSNRGTGNTIYF
abundance: -; j_gene: TRBJ2-6; v_gene: TRBV11-2; CDR3aa: CASSFRGGGANVLTF
abundance: -; j_gene: TRBJ1-2; v_gene: TRBV19; CDR3aa: CASSISTGGYGYTF
abundance: once; j_gene: TRBJ2-1; v_gene: TRBV6-1; CDR3aa: CASSEFIGQGYNEQFF
abundance: -; j_gene: TRBJ1-1; v_gene: TRBV6-5; CDR3aa: CASRSQGSGNTEAFF
abundance: -; j_gene: TRBJ1-2; v_gene: TRBV15; CDR3aa: CATSRHGTGDGGYTF
abundance: few; j_gene: TRBJ2-1; v_gene: TRBV6-1; CDR3aa: CASRKREVYNEQFF
abundance: -; j_gene: TRBJ2-7; v_gene: TRBV19; CDR3aa: CASSPGLTSYEQYF
abundance: -; j_gene: TRBJ2-1; v_gene: TRBV19; CDR3aa: CASRLSGTGGDNEQFF
abundance: -; j_gene: TRBJ2-5; v_gene: TRBV7-3; CDR3aa: CASSLKGTSGRSPETQYF
abundance: -; j_gene: TRBJ2-2; v_gene: TRBV29-1; CDR3aa: CSVSTSGGSGGELFF
abundance: -; j_gene: TRBJ1-2; v_gene: TRBV27; CDR3aa: CASSPDGGNYGYTF
abundance: -; j_gene: TRBJ2-3; v_gene: TRBV29-1; CDR3aa: CSVAGGFGTDTQYF
abundance: -; j_gene: TRBJ2-5; v_gene: TRBV28; CDR3aa: CASSLLQTGRQETQYF
abundance: -; j_gene: TRBJ1-4; v_gene: TRBV6-5; CDR3aa: CASSDTFKLFF
abundance: -; j_gene: TRBJ2-5; v_gene: TRBV7-2; CDR3aa: CASSMNRGETQYF
abundance: -; j_gene: TRBJ2-2; v_gene: TRBV11-3; CDR3aa: CASSERPSGTGELFF
abundance: -; j_gene: TRBJ2-1; v_gene: TRBV18; CDR3aa: CASSPPRQGAEEQFF
abundance: -; j_gene: TRBJ2-1; v_gene: TRBV1; CDR3aa: CTSGDLGGRVKWGEQFF
abundance: -; j_gene: TRBJ2-1; v_gene: TRBV30; CDR3aa: CAWREGLANYNEQFF
abundance: few; j_gene: TRBJ2-1; v_gene: TRBV5-1; CDR3aa: CASSLGGEQFF